Listed below are T cell receptor beta chains from one sample, sequenced in a study of cytotoxic CD8 clonotypes in ibrutinib-treated CLL. Here immunoSEQ multiplex PCR was the method, and the copy in TCRdb shows in-frame clones only, minus some. This table holds about 300,000 clones, about 61% found once. The source material was PBMCs, sampled after 36 months of ibrutinib treatment. All receptors come from a human donor with chronic lymphocytic leukemia. CDR3s include the opening cysteine and the closing phenylalanine or tryptophan. The D gene is left open where the match is weak. For some rows the clone size is stated as once, few or many, or as a class when expanded; others skip it.

d_call	clone_size	v_call	j_call	cdr3_nt	cdr3_aa
.	once	TRBV28	TRBJ2-1	TGTGCCAGCAGTCCTCAATGGGATGAGCAGTTCTTC	CASSPQWDEQFF
TRBD2	.	TRBV27	TRBJ2-1	TGTGCCAGCAGTCTAGGGACTAGCGGATACAATGAGCAGTTCTTC	CASSLGTSGYNEQFF
.	.	TRBV28	TRBJ1-5	TGTGCCAGCCGCCTACCCCTGGTGACGGGATATTTGGGCAATCAGCCCCAGCATTTT	CASRLPLVTGYLGNQPQHF
.	.	TRBV29-1	TRBJ2-1	TGCAGCGTTGATGGTGACTACTCGGGGTTCTTC	CSVDGDYSGFF
TRBD1	.	TRBV5-1	TRBJ2-4	TGCGCCAGCAGCTTAAGACAGGGTGGCATTCAGTACTTC	CASSLRQGGIQYF
.	.	TRBV5-1	TRBJ1-2	TGCGCCAGCAGCCCTGTCGGCCACAGTGGCTACACCTTC	CASSPVGHSGYTF
.	.	TRBV5-5	TRBJ2-1	TGTGCCAGCAGCTTTCTCGTAAGCTCCTACAATGAGCAGTTCTTC	CASSFLVSSYNEQFF
.	.	TRBV7-8	TRBJ1-2	TGTGCCAGCAGCCCGGACGGGAAACCCTATGGCTACACCTTC	CASSPDGKPYGYTF
TRBD1	.	TRBV11-3	TRBJ2-5	TGTGCCAGCAGCTCGACCAGGGGGCGTTCAGAGACCCAGTACTTC	CASSSTRGRSETQYF
TRBD1	.	TRBV9	TRBJ1-1	TGTGCCAGCAGCGCAAGGGGGCTTGTCACTGAAGCTTTCTTT	CASSARGLVTEAFF
TRBD1	.	TRBV27	TRBJ1-5	TGTGCCAGCAGTAGACAGGGGGTGGTGCAGCCCCAGCATTTT	CASSRQGVVQPQHF
.	few	TRBV7-9	TRBJ2-7	TGTGCCAGCAGCTCCTTCCAATACGAGCAGTACTTC	CASSSFQYEQYF
.	.	TRBV19	TRBJ2-5	TGTGCCAGTAGTCTACCGAATATCCCGGAGACCCAGTACTTC	CASSLPNIPETQYF
.	.	TRBV15	TRBJ2-5	TGTGCCACCAGCAGGTATGGGGGTTCAGAGACCCAGTACTTC	CATSRYGGSETQYF
TRBD1	.	TRBV7-6	TRBJ1-2	TGTGCCAGCAGCCACGGGGACAGGGGGCCTGGTGGCTACACCTTC	CASSHGDRGPGGYTF
TRBD1	.	TRBV6-6	TRBJ2-1	TGTGCCAGCAGGACAGGGGAAGCGGATGAGCAGTTCTTC	CASRTGEADEQFF
.	.	TRBV28	TRBJ2-6	TGTGCCAGCGCGGGGGCCTCTGGGGCCAACGTCCTGACTTTC	CASAGASGANVLTF
.	.	TRBV18	TRBJ1-2	TGTGCCAGCTCATTAGGAGGGGGTCACTATGGCTACACCTTC	CASSLGGGHYGYTF
.	.	TRBV7-9	TRBJ2-1	TGTGCCAGCAGCTTAGCGTATGGGTTTTCCTACAATGAGCAGTTCTTC	CASSLAYGFSYNEQFF
TRBD2	.	TRBV5-1	TRBJ2-7	TGCGCCAGCAGCTTGGCGGGAGGGGGGAACTACGAGCAGTACTTC	CASSLAGGGNYEQYF